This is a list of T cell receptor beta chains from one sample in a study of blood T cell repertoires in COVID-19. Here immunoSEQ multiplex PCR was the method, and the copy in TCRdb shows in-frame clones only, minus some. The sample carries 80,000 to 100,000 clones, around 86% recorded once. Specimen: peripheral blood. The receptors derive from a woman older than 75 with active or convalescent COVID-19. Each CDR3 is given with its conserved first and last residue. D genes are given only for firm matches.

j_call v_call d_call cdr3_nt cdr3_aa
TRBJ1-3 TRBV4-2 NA TGTGCCAGCAGCCTTTTGGGCGGGACTGGAAACACCATATATTTT CASSLLGGTGNTIYF
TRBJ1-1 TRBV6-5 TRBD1 TGTGCCAGCAGTACACGGGACAGCCAAGCTTTCTTT CASSTRDSQAFF
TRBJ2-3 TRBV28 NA TGTGCCAGTACAGACCCTGCCGCTACAGATACGCAGTATTTT CASTDPAATDTQYF
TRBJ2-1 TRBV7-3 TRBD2 TGTGCCAGCAGCTTAAGTGGACTAGGTCGTCGGGTCCGGGGTTCCAATGAGCAGTTCTTC CASSLSGLGRRVRGSNEQFF
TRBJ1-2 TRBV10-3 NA TGTGCCATCAGTGAGTCCGGGTTTGGCTACACCTTC CAISESGFGYTF
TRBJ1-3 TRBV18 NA TGTGCCAGCTCCTTGGGACTGAACTCTGGAAACACCATATATTTT CASSLGLNSGNTIYF
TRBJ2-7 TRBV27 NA TGTGCCAGCAGATTTAACAGGGATGCCTACGAGCAGTACTTC CASRFNRDAYEQYF
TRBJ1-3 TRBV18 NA TGTGCCAGCTCACCACCTGGGGCCGGAAACACCATATATTTT CASSPPGAGNTIYF
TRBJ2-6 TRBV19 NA TGTGCCAGTAGTATAGATGTCTACGGGGCTGGGGCCAACGTCCTGACTTTC CASSIDVYGAGANVLTF
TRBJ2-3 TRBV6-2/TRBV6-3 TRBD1 TGTGCCAGCAGTTACGGGACAGAACAAAGAAGATTAAATACGCAGTATTTT CASSYGTEQRRLNTQYF